These 6 T cell receptor beta chains came from one sample sequenced in a study of cytomegalovirus exposure and HLA in healthy donors (dated by TCRdb to the late 2010s). Libraries were built with the immunoSEQ multiplex PCR assay. For the multiplex PCR, a mixture combining 60 forward primers for TCR Vbeta segments and 13 reverse primers for TCR Jbeta segments was used. TCRdb took over this immuneACCESS table, retaining in-frame rearrangements with V and J assigned. Such tables are incomplete; in checked studies, under half of the missing clones stem from an unresolved V gene, and the remainder is unexplained. The sample profile shows approximately 150,000 clones; 75% to 90% of them were found once. About 2% of the sample is in the top ten clones. The specimen was PBMCs. The receptors stem from a male donor in good health and CMV-seronegative.

The chain's CDR3 is CASSLVLGDGYTF. CDR3 coding DNA: TGTGCCAGCAGCTTAGTGTTAGGGGATGGCTACACCTTC. The chain joins TRBV11-2 to TRBJ1-2; a possible D gene is TRBD1 (5 bases). The germline gives CDR1 SGHAT, CDR2 FQNNGV. The CDR3 sequence is 13 residues long. V lost 1 base and J lost 6, with 9 bases in between.

V usage is TRBV4-1 and J usage is TRBJ2-1; perhaps TRBD1 as D (6 bases). Between the trimmed V and J ends, which lost 0 bases and 4 bases, there was a span of 10 bases. This CDR3 has 15 residues. CDR1 and CDR2 from the germline V gene are MGHRA and YSYEKL. The CDR3 sequence is CASSQDQGYYNEQFF. The CDR3 region has the DNA TGCGCCAGCAGCCAAGATCAGGGGTATTACAATGAGCAGTTCTTC.

V and J are TRBV23-1 and TRBJ2-5, with 11 positions matching TRBD1. TRBV23-1 is filed as an ORF, its function uncertain. V lost 4 bases, J lost 2 bases, and 9 bases stayed unmatched. The CDR3 is 17 residues long. This CDR3 reads CASSPSWTGGTQETQYF. The CDR3 DNA is TGCGCCAGCAGTCCCTCGTGGACAGGGGGCACTCAAGAGACCCAGTACTTC.

The chain carries TRBV2 and TRBJ2-1, with 14 bases fitting TRBD2. CDR3 length: 17 residues. The V and J ends lost 8 bases and 4 bases, in that order; junction bases with no gene match: 10. The germline gives CDR1 SNHLY, CDR2 FYNNEI. CDR3 region: CASPPKRTSGGYNEQFF. The CDR3 coding sequence is TGTGCCAGCCCACCCAAAAGGACTAGCGGGGGGTACAATGAGCAGTTCTTC.

The CDR3 region is CASSLSSPGGLWETQYF. In DNA, the CDR3 is TGTGCCAGCAGCTTATCTTCACCAGGGGGCCTTTGGGAGACCCAGTACTTC. V and J are TRBV7-9 and TRBJ2-5, with TRBD1 matching over 8 bases. This CDR3 contains 17 residues. Germline V gene sequence: CDR1 SEHNR, CDR2 FQNEAQ (reference sequence). The V gene end was trimmed by 2 bases and the J gene end by 5 bases; junction bases not matched to a gene: 13.

This CDR3 reads CASSPDRTTQPQHF. In nucleotides, the CDR3 is TGCGCCAGCAGCCCGGACAGGACGACCCAGCCCCAGCATTTT. V gene TRBV4-3 combines with J gene TRBJ1-5, with TRBD1 identical over 7 bases. CDR3 size: 14 residues. V lost 4 bases and J lost 7; bases outside the gene matches: 7. Per the germline V gene, CDR1 is LGHNA and CDR2 is YSLEER.